This is a list of T cell receptor beta chains from one sample in a study of vaccination and CD4 T cells after COVID-19. TCRdb itself ran the PCR reads through MiXCR, one entry per CDR3 protein. The sample consists of more than 9,500 distinct CDR3 sequences, approximately 59% of them appearing once. For these TCRs, the target antigens are not known. Material for sequencing was CD4+ T cells from blood, cultured in vitro. These receptors all come from a human donor who had recovered from COVID-19. The CDR3 runs from the conserved cysteine through the conserved F or W. A D gene is named only where the DNA matches it firmly. Clone size is not always given. Where it is, it says once, few, many or a class for expanded clones.

V,size,length,D,J,DNA,CDR3
TRBV6-5,.,15,.,TRBJ1-5,TGTGCCAGCAGTTACAGGGCAGATAATCCTCAGCCCCAGCATTTT,CASSYRADNPQPQHF
TRBV4-2,.,16,TRBD2,TRBJ2-1,TGTGCCAGCAGCCAAGAGGCGGGAGTGGGTTACAATGAGCAGTTCTTC,CASSQEAGVGYNEQFF
TRBV18,.,13,.,TRBJ1-2,TGTGCCAGCTCACCTCAGGGGTTGGATGGCTACACCTTC,CASSPQGLDGYTF
TRBV6-4,.,16,TRBD2,TRBJ2-3,TGTGCCAGCAGTGACTCCGGGACTAGCGGGACAGATACGCAGTATTTT,CASSDSGTSGTDTQYF
TRBV28,.,15,.,TRBJ1-5,TGTGCCAGCAGTACATACAGGGTAAGCAATCAGCCCCAGCATTTT,CASSTYRVSNQPQHF
TRBV7-2,.,15,.,TRBJ1-2,TGTGCCAGCAGCTTAGCGCGGGATATGGGGGGTGGCTACACCTTC,CASSLARDMGGGYTF
TRBV7-2,few,15,TRBD1,TRBJ2-7,TGTGCCAGCAGCTTAGGCCGGGACAGGCCGTACGAGCAGTACTTC,CASSLGRDRPYEQYF
TRBV20-1,few,13,.,TRBJ1-5,TGCAGTGCTAGAGGTTTGCGCAATCAGCCCCAGCATTTT,CSARGLRNQPQHF
TRBV12-3/TRBV12-4,once,14,TRBD2,TRBJ2-7,TGTGCCAGCTCTAGGGGGCGGGAGGGCTACGAGCAGTACTTC,CASSRGREGYEQYF
TRBV28,.,14,TRBD1,TRBJ2-2,TGTGCCAGCAGGCTACAGGGGGCATCCGGGGAGCTGTTTTTT,CASRLQGASGELFF
TRBV5-4,few,12,.,TRBJ1-2,TGTGCCAGCAGCTTTGGGCACTATGGCTACACCTTC,CASSFGHYGYTF
TRBV19,.,15,TRBD2,TRBJ2-3,TGTGCCACCCGGCCTTCTAGCGGGAGACCAGATACGCAGTATTTT,CATRPSSGRPDTQYF
TRBV20-1,.,22,.,TRBJ1-5,TGCAGTGCTAGTCGCCCTACTGCATACAGGGTGGGGGTATTTTGGAGCAATCAGCCCCAGCATTTT,CSASRPTAYRVGVFWSNQPQHF
TRBV7-8,few,16,TRBD1,TRBJ2-5,TGTGCCAGCAGCTTAGCGGGCGACAGGGGGCGAGAGACCCAGTACTTC,CASSLAGDRGRETQYF
TRBV28,.,13,.,TRBJ1-1,TGTGCCAGCAAGGGACTCATGAACACTGAAGCTTTCTTT,CASKGLMNTEAFF
TRBV6-1,.,13,.,TRBJ2-5,TGTGCCAGCAGTGACGTGGTCCAAGAGACCCAGTACTTC,CASSDVVQETQYF
TRBV6-2/TRBV6-3,.,15,.,TRBJ2-5,TGTGCCAGCTATTCGTACCGAACCAGGGGAGAGACCCAGTACTTC,CASYSYRTRGETQYF
TRBV7-9,.,13,.,TRBJ1-3,TGTGCCAGCAGCACATCCCCAAGAAACACCATATATTTT,CASSTSPRNTIYF
TRBV7-2,once,14,.,TRBJ2-2,TGTGCCAGCAGCTTACGGGGGCGGACCGGGGAGCTGTTTTTT,CASSLRGRTGELFF
TRBV9,.,14,.,TRBJ2-1,TGTGCCAGCGCGATAGGGTCAAGCTACAATGAGCAGTTCTTC,CASAIGSSYNEQFF
TRBV20-1,few,13,TRBD2,TRBJ2-3,TGCAGTGCTAGTGGAGCGGGAGTAGCAACGCAGTATTTT,CSASGAGVATQYF
TRBV21-1,.,14,.,TRBJ2-3,TGTGCCAGCAGCACCGAGGACTGCACAGATACGCAGTATTTT,CASSTEDCTDTQYF
TRBV2,.,15,TRBD2,TRBJ2-7,TGTGCCAGCAGTAAAACTAGCGGGAGGGCCTACGAGCAGTACTTC,CASSKTSGRAYEQYF
TRBV12-3/TRBV12-4,.,14,TRBD1,TRBJ2-5,TGTGCCAGCAGCAACAGGGGCGGCGGGGAGACCCAGTACTTC,CASSNRGGGETQYF
TRBV19,.,15,TRBD1,TRBJ1-5,TGTGCCAGTAGGCGGACAGGGAGTAACAATCAGCCCCAGCATTTT,CASRRTGSNNQPQHF
TRBV6-2/TRBV6-3,.,17,.,TRBJ2-3,TGTGCCAGCAGTTACTCGAGTACGGGAAGGAGTCAAGATACGCAGTATTTT,CASSYSSTGRSQDTQYF
TRBV2,.,14,.,TRBJ2-7,TGTACCAGCCAGCGGTCTAAACCTACCTACGAGCAGTACTTC,CTSQRSKPTYEQYF
TRBV6-1,.,15,.,TRBJ2-6,TGTGCCAGCGGAGGGTTGTTCTCTGGGGCCAACGTCCTGACTTTC,CASGGLFSGANVLTF
TRBV7-8,.,15,.,TRBJ2-7,TGTGCCAGCAGCTACAGCCGACAGCGGGTCGACGAGCAGTACTTC,CASSYSRQRVDEQYF
TRBV21-1,few,17,.,TRBJ1-5,TGTGCCAGCAGCAAAGTGAATCAGTGGGATTCGAATCAGCCCCAGCATTTT,CASSKVNQWDSNQPQHF
TRBV30,.,13,.,TRBJ2-1,TGTGCCTGGAGTGTAGCTTGGGACAATGAGCAGTTCTTC,CAWSVAWDNEQFF
TRBV5-1,.,14,.,TRBJ2-3,TGCGCCAGCAGCTTAGATGGGGGCACAGATACGCAGTATTTT,CASSLDGGTDTQYF
TRBV19,.,13,.,TRBJ2-5,TGTGCCAGTAGTATGAATCGGCAAGAGACCCAGTACTTC,CASSMNRQETQYF
TRBV27,.,13,.,TRBJ2-4,TGTGCCAGCAGTTTACTCCCCCCGGGCATTCAGTACTTC,CASSLLPPGIQYF
TRBV11-3,few,15,.,TRBJ1-1,TGTGCCAGCAGCTTAAGCGGGACGCAGAACACTGAAGCTTTCTTT,CASSLSGTQNTEAFF
TRBV28,few,15,TRBD1,TRBJ2-1,TGTGCCAGCAGCCCGGCCAGGGGGCATGGCAATGAGCAGTTCTTC,CASSPARGHGNEQFF
TRBV20-1,.,15,TRBD1,TRBJ2-7,TGCAGTGCTAGAGCCGGGACAGGGGGATCCTACGAGCAGTACTTC,CSARAGTGGSYEQYF
TRBV6-1,few,15,.,TRBJ1-2,TGTGCCAGCAGCCCAAAACGGAGCTTTACTAGGGGCTACACCTTC,CASSPKRSFTRGYTF
TRBV24-1,.,15,TRBD2,TRBJ2-5,TGTGCCACCAGTGATCCCGGGACTAGGGGAGAGACCCAGTACTTC,CATSDPGTRGETQYF
TRBV7-9,.,13,.,TRBJ1-6,TGTGCCAGCAGCTTAAACGGGAATTCACCCCTCCACTTT,CASSLNGNSPLHF